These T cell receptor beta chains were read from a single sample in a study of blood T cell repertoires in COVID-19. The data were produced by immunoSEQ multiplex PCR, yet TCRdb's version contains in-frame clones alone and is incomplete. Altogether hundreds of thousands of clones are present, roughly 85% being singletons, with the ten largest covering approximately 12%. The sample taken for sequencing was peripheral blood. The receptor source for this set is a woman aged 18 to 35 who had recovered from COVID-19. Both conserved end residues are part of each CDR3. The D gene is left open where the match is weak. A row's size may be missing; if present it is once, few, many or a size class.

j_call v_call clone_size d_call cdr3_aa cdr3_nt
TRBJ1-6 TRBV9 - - CASSVGAINSPLHF TGTGCCAGCAGCGTGGGAGCGATTAATTCACCCCTCCACTTT
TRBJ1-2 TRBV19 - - CASSIGTFSDYGYTF TGTGCCAGTAGTATAGGGACTTTTTCCGACTATGGCTACACCTTC
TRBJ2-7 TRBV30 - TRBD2 CAWRISGRPEQYF TGTGCCTGGAGGATTAGCGGGAGACCCGAGCAGTACTTC
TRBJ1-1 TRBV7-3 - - CASSLGPGNTEAFF TGTGCCAGCAGCTTAGGTCCAGGTAACACTGAAGCTTTCTTT
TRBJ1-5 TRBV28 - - CASSFPPGGSGVNQPQHF TGTGCCAGCAGTTTCCCCCCGGGGGGGAGCGGGGTCAATCAGCCCCAGCATTTT
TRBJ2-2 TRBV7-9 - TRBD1 CASSEDRGPGELFF TGTGCCAGCAGTGAGGACAGGGGCCCCGGGGAGCTGTTTTTT
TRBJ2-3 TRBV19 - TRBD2 CASSAGGPDTQYF TGTGCCAGTAGTGCGGGAGGGCCGGATACGCAGTATTTT
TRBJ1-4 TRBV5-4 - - CASSLGGGSNEKLFF TGTGCCAGCAGCTTGGGGGGGGGCTCTAATGAAAAACTGTTTTTT
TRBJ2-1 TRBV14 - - CASSPWLGEVANEQFF TGTGCCAGCAGCCCGTGGTTGGGGGAGGTAGCAAATGAGCAGTTCTTC
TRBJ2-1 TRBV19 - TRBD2 CASSFSGGSYNEQFF TGTGCCAGTAGCTTCAGCGGGGGCTCCTACAATGAGCAGTTCTTC
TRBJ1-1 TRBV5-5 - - CASSLAARDIEAFF TGTGCCAGCAGCTTGGCCGCCCGGGACATTGAAGCTTTCTTT
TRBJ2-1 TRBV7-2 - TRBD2 CASSFRDYTYNEQFF TGTGCCAGCAGCTTCCGGGACTACACCTACAATGAGCAGTTCTTC
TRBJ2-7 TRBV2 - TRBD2 CASQTLAGGNVYEQYF TGTGCCAGCCAGACGCTAGCGGGAGGAAACGTATACGAGCAGTACTTC
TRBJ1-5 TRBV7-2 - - CASSLVVLSRGGNQPQHF TGTGCCAGCAGCTTAGTAGTTTTATCAAGGGGAGGAAATCAGCCCCAGCATTTT
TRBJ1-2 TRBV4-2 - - CASSQEVVGGAGGYTF TGTGCCAGCAGCCAAGAAGTTGTTGGGGGCGCTGGAGGCTACACCTTC
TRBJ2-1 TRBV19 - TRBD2 CASSTDLADAYNEQFF TGTGCCAGTAGTACCGACCTAGCGGATGCCTACAATGAGCAGTTCTTC
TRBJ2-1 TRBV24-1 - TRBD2 CATSDWASGNNEQFF TGTGCCACCAGTGATTGGGCTAGCGGGAACAATGAGCAGTTCTTC
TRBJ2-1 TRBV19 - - CASSKGHPPNEQFF TGTGCCAGTAGTAAGGGACACCCGCCCAATGAGCAGTTCTTC
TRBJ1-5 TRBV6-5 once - CAITRSGQPQHF TGTGCCATCACCAGGAGCGGCCAGCCCCAGCATTTT
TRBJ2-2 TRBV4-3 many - CASSPRSGGWYSTGELFF TGCGCCAGCAGCCCACGCTCCGGGGGTTGGTATAGCACCGGGGAGCTGTTTTTT
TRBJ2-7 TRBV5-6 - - CASSLGTDYEQYF TGTGCCAGCAGCTTGGGGACAGACTACGAGCAGTACTTC
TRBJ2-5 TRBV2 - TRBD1 CASSEGRVAGGLVETQYF TGTGCCAGCAGTGAAGGGCGGGTGGCAGGGGGCCTGGTAGAGACCCAGTACTTC
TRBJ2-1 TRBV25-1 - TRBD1 CASSEGQGAGSYNEQFF TGTGCCAGCAGTGAGGGACAGGGGGCCGGGTCCTACAATGAGCAGTTCTTC
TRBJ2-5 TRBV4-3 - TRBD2 CASSQGLAGEETQYF TGCGCCAGCAGCCAAGGACTAGCGGGAGAAGAGACCCAGTACTTC
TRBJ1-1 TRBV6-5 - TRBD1 CASSYSPRDRNTEAFF TGTGCCAGCAGTTACTCCCCCCGGGACAGGAACACTGAAGCTTTCTTT
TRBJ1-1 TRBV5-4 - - CASKPQGWGKGNTEAFF TGTGCCAGCAAACCGCAGGGTTGGGGAAAAGGGAACACTGAAGCTTTCTTT
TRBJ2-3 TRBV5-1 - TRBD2 CASRFSGSLATQYF TGCGCCAGCAGATTCAGCGGGAGTTTGGCTACGCAGTATTTT
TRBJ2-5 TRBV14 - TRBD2 CASSEGTAGGETQYF TGTGCCAGCAGCGAAGGGACGGCGGGGGGAGAGACCCAGTACTTC
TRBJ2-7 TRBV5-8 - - CASSAMDSFYEQYF TGTGCCAGCAGCGCCATGGACAGTTTCTACGAGCAGTACTTC
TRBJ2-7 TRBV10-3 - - CAISESHRQSLKQYF TGTGCCATCAGTGAGTCCCATCGACAGAGCCTAAAGCAGTACTTC
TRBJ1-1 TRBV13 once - CASTSTDDTEAFF TGTGCCAGCACCTCCACAGACGACACTGAAGCTTTCTTT
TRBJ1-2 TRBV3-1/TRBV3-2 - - CASSQRDRIGGYTF TGTGCCAGCAGCCAGAGAGACAGGATCGGGGGCTACACCTTC
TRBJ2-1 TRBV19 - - CASSIQTYNEQFF TGTGCCAGTAGTATCCAGACCTACAATGAGCAGTTCTTC
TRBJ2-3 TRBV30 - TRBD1 CAWSIPGTGVEDTQYF TGTGCCTGGAGTATCCCCGGGACAGGGGTTGAAGATACGCAGTATTTT
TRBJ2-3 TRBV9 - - CASSPGTTPLTQYF TGTGCCAGCAGCCCCGGGACAACCCCCCTTACGCAGTATTTT
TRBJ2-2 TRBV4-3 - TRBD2 CASSQDLAGGYTGELFF TGCGCCAGCAGCCAAGATCTAGCGGGAGGGTACACCGGGGAGCTGTTTTTT
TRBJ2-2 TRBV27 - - CASSHRRTGELFF TGTGCCAGCAGTCACAGGAGAACCGGGGAGCTGTTTTTT
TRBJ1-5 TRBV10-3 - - CAISEREGKGNQPQHF TGTGCCATCAGTGAGAGGGAGGGCAAAGGCAATCAGCCCCAGCATTTT
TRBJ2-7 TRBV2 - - CASSPPRASEQYF TGTGCCAGCAGCCCCCCCAGGGCCAGCGAGCAGTACTTC
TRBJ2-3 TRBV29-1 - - CSVEGLNTDTQYF TGCAGCGTTGAAGGGCTGAACACAGATACGCAGTATTTT
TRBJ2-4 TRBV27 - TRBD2 CASRGGDIQYF TGTGCCAGCAGGGGGGGGGACATTCAGTACTTC
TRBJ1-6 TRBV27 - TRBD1 CASSLSGQGYSPLHF TGTGCCAGCAGTTTATCCGGACAGGGGTACTCACCCCTCCACTTT
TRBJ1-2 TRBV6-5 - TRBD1 CASNGQGHGYTF TGTGCCAGCAACGGACAGGGCCATGGCTACACCTTC
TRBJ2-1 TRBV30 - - CAWTGTYYNEQFF TGTGCCTGGACCGGGACATACTACAATGAGCAGTTCTTC
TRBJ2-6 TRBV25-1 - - CASSGLQDYPSGANVLTF TGTGCCAGCAGTGGGTTACAGGACTACCCCTCTGGGGCCAACGTCCTGACTTTC
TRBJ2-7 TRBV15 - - CATSRDAGKSSYEQYF TGTGCCACCAGCAGAGATGCGGGGAAGAGCTCCTACGAGCAGTACTTC
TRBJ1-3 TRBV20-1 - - CSASPSSGNTIYF TGCAGTGCTAGTCCGTCCTCTGGAAACACCATATATTTT
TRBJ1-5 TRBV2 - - CASTTENNQPQHF TGTGCCAGTACGACAGAGAATAATCAGCCCCAGCATTTT
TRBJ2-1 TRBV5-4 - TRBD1 CASSPRTGLDEQFF TGTGCCAGCAGCCCACGGACAGGGTTAGACGAGCAGTTCTTC
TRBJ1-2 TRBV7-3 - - CASSPVGGGGRLFYGYTF TGTGCCAGCAGCCCGGTGGGGGGTGGAGGACGACTCTTCTATGGCTACACCTTC
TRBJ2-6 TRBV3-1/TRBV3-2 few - CASSEDTSSGANVLTF TGTGCCAGCAGCGAGGACACATCCTCTGGGGCCAACGTCCTGACTTTC
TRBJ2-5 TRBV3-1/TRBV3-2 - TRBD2 CASTLGGGRETQYF TGTGCCAGCACCCTGGGGGGGGGAAGAGAGACCCAGTACTTC
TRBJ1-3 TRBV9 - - CASSLQAGPGGNTIYF TGTGCCAGCAGCCTACAAGCCGGCCCCGGGGGAAACACCATATATTTT
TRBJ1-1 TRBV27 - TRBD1 CASSLSFGTGEAFF TGTGCCAGCAGTTTATCCTTCGGGACAGGTGAAGCTTTCTTT
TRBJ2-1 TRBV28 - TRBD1 CASRNLDRDEQFF TGTGCCAGCAGGAATCTCGACAGGGATGAGCAGTTCTTC
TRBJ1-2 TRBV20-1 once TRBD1 CSAGDRVGYTF TGCAGTGCTGGGGACAGGGTGGGCTACACCTTC
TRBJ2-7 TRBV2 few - CASRFLAMVEQYF TGTGCCAGCAGATTCCTAGCGATGGTCGAGCAGTACTTC
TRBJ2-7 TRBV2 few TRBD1 CASSYDGTGLYEQYF TGTGCCAGCAGTTACGACGGGACAGGCCTATACGAGCAGTACTTC
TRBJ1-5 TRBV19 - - CASSIDHPGGGNQPQHF TGTGCCAGTAGTATAGATCACCCGGGAGGGGGCAATCAGCCCCAGCATTTT
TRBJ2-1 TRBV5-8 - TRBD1 CASSLLRGREQFF TGTGCCAGCAGCTTACTCAGGGGGCGTGAGCAGTTCTTC